This T cell receptor beta chain was identified in a study of early T cells in non-severe SARS-CoV-2 infection. This clonotype was recorded a few times. CDR3 length: 15 amino acids. The germline gives CDR1 LNHDA, CDR2 SQIVND (reference sequence). V was trimmed by 3 bases and J by 0 bases, leaving 11 bases between them. Attached unique molecular identifiers marked individual cDNA molecules. MiXCR, run by TCRdb on the 5' RACE reads, gives a single entry per CDR3 protein. The table records roughly 63,000 distinct CDR3 sequences, over 10% of them present only once. This TCR was recovered from an adult who was a healthcare worker with PCR-confirmed SARS-CoV-2 infection or an uninfected control (not recorded which). V and J are TRBV19 and TRBJ1-2; D remains ambiguous. Source material: whole blood. CDR3 in amino acids: CASSISGPTNYGYTF. CDR3 bases: TGTGCCAGTAGTATCAGTGGGCCTACTAACTATGGCTACACCTTC.